Sequencing of this T cell receptor (beta chain) was carried out in a study of cytomegalovirus exposure and HLA in healthy donors. Across the whole study: Within the Caucasian-associated ancestry cluster were approximately 77% of the 398 genotyped donors.

A multiplex PCR was run with 60 Vbeta primers and 13 Jbeta primers. TCRdb's table, derived via immunoSEQ multiplex PCR, lists solely in-frame clones and lacks some. The sample lists 200,000 or so clones, approximately 88% occurring once. A remark on this clone: Its target is not known.

The length of the CDR3 is 12 residues. CDR1 and CDR2 from the germline V gene are SQVTM and ANQGSEA. The V gene lost 4 bases and the J gene lost 5 bases, with 9 bases spanning the gap. Findings and caveats of the study: Sequencing had likely introduced a cluster of highly shared sequence variants as an artifact. Accurate prediction of HLA-A and HLA-B alleles (for most subjects) was reportedly achieved from TCR beta sequences.

The TCR was taken from a boy aged 2 to 10 in good health and CMV-seronegative. The sample consisted of PBMCs. The rearrangement joins TRBV29-1 to TRBJ2-4; D is possibly TRBD2 (6 bases). CDR3 bases: TGCAGCGTTGGGCGGGGAGAAAACATTCAGTACTTC. It translates to CSVGRGENIQYF.